Below, 21 T cell receptor beta chains from the same sample are listed, as sequenced in a study of T cells in Graves' hyperthyroidism and ophthalmopathy. Authors of the study amplified TCR beta CDR3 regions from RNA transcripts. HTBI primers drove first-round RT-PCR of the TCR CDR3. TCRdb called the multiplex PCR reads again in MiXCR, with one record for every CDR3 protein. Of hundreds of thousands of distinct CDR3 sequences in the sample, approximately 14% were seen once. Input material: blood. Source of these receptors: a woman aged 40 to 50 with Graves' ophthalmopathy.

Many counts were recorded for this clonotype. This chain links TRBV20-1 with TRBJ1-1, with D unresolved. This CDR3 has 14 amino acids. Germline assignment: CDR1 DFQATT and CDR2 SNEGSKA (reference sequence). Deletions cut 2 bases from V and 3 bases from J, with 13 bases between. The CDR3 loop is CSARSYKMHTEAFF. CDR3 bases: TGCAGTGCTAGATCTTACAAAATGCACACTGAAGCTTTCTTT.

There are many counts of this clonotype. The J gene is TRBJ1-5, the V gene TRBV12-3 or TRBV12-4, with D unresolved. CDR3 size: 16 residues. V lost 5 bases, J lost 0 bases, and 14 bases lay in between. The CDR3 is CASSLNSGYSNQPQHF. In nucleotides, the CDR3 is TGTGCCAGCAGTCTCAACAGTGGGTATAGCAATCAGCCCCAGCATTTT.

This clonotype has ten or more counts. The genes are TRBV7-8 and TRBJ1-4; the match to TRBD1 covers 7 bases. The CDR3 totals 15 residues. Germline-derived CDR1 and CDR2 are SGHVS and FQNEAQ. The J segment lost 5 bases and the V segment lost 2 bases, leaving 5 bases of the junction unmatched. The CDR3, as DNA: TGTGCCAGCAGCTTAAACAGGGGTCAGAATGAAAAACTGTTTTTT. As protein: CASSLNRGQNEKLFF.

This clonotype came up many times. The V call is TRBV2, the J call TRBJ2-1, with 11 bases matching TRBD2. Looked up from germline, CDR1 is SNHLY and CDR2 is FYNNEI. The CDR3 sequence is 18 residues long. V shed 2 bases, J shed 4 bases, and the junction held 10 bases outside the gene matches. This chain's CDR3 is CASSEWLRLAGTYNEQFF. CDR3 DNA sequence: TGTGCCAGCAGTGAATGGTTGAGACTAGCGGGGACTTACAATGAGCAGTTCTTC.

This clonotype was counted at least ten times. CDR3 protein: CASSPKTGMDTQYF. As DNA, the CDR3 is TGTGCCAGCTCACCAAAGACAGGGATGGATACGCAGTATTTT. The chain is built from TRBV18 and TRBJ2-3; 7 bases match TRBD1. V gave up 2 bases and J gave up 6 bases; unmatched junction bases: 5. The CDR3 totals 14 residues. Germline CDR1 KGHSH, CDR2 LQKENI.

This chain connects TRBV30 to TRBJ1-2; the match to TRBD1 covers 9 bases. Germline V lookup: CDR1 GTSNPN, CDR2 SVGIG (reference sequence). The CDR3 has 11 residues. V lost 5 bases to trimming and J lost 8 bases; unmatched junction nucleotides: 3. CDR3 amino acids: CAWAQGAGYTF. The DNA for the CDR3 is TGTGCCTGGGCACAGGGGGCCGGCTACACCTTC.

This clonotype was seen ten or more times. DNA for the CDR3: TGTGCCAGCAGCCGTCTAGCGGGAGAAAGTGAGCAGTTCTTC. Protein: CASSRLAGESEQFF. The chain uses TRBV3-1 and TRBJ2-1; 10 nucleotides agree with TRBD2. The CDR3 loop spans 14 amino acids. Trimming at V came to 4 bases and at J to 9 bases, leaving 6 bases not matched to a gene. The V gene's germline CDR1 is LGHDT and CDR2 YNNKEL (reference sequence).

V usage is TRBV28 and J usage is TRBJ1-1; no definite D call. The CDR3 sequence is 13 residues long. Germline V gives CDR1 MDHEN, CDR2 SYDVKM. The V end was cut by 3 bases, the J end by 4 bases, with 9 bases between. The CDR3 spells CASSFRGPTEAFF. CDR3 sequence (DNA): TGTGCCAGCAGTTTCAGAGGGCCCACTGAAGCTTTCTTT.

This clonotype has a count of ten or more. V and J are TRBV30 and TRBJ1-5; TRBD1 matches 7 bases. This CDR3 comprises 13 residues. The V segment lost 3 bases and the J segment 6 bases; nucleotides outside the gene matches: 5. Looked up from germline, CDR1 is GTSNPN and CDR2 is SVGIG (reference sequence). The DNA of the CDR3 is TGTGCCTGGAGCGACAGGGCCGGTCAGCCCCAGCATTTT. Amino acid sequence: CAWSDRAGQPQHF.

Details on this clonotype: A much more abundant neighbour one base away suggests this may be a read error. This rearrangement joins TRBV20-1 to TRBJ1-2; D may be TRBD1 (6 bases). The germline V gene has CDR1 DFQATT and CDR2 SNEGSKA (reference sequence). This CDR3 contains 11 residues. V was pared by 7 bases and J by 2 bases, with 8 bases between. The CDR3 DNA reads TGCAGTGTCGGGGGCAACTATGGCTACACCTTC. This codes for CSVGGNYGYTF.

This clonotype was counted at least ten times. V gene TRBV27 combines with J gene TRBJ1-1, with 8 nucleotides matching TRBD1. This CDR3 spans 15 amino acids. CDR1 is MNHEY and CDR2 is SMNVEV in the germline V gene (reference sequence). V dropped 2 bases and J dropped 0; count of bases not matched to a gene: 2. The CDR3 is CASSLVGQVNTEAFF. DNA of the CDR3: TGTGCCAGCAGTTTAGTGGGACAGGTGAACACTGAAGCTTTCTTT.

This chain uses TRBV30 with TRBJ1-6, with D unresolved. In germline, CDR1 is GTSNPN, CDR2 SVGIG (reference sequence). Deletions cut 3 bases from V and 8 bases from J, with 8 bases between. The length of the CDR3 is 12 residues. CDR3 residues: CAWSDKYSPLHF. The CDR3 DNA reads TGTGCCTGGAGCGACAAGTATTCACCCCTCCACTTT.

This clonotype occurred many times. This chain joins TRBV6-1 and TRBJ2-7, with 7 bases matching TRBD1. Germline CDR1 MNHNS, CDR2 SASEGT. This CDR3 is 14 amino acids long. V lost 8 bases to trimming and J lost 5 bases; unmatched junction nucleotides: 12. In DNA, the CDR3 is TGTGCCAGCGGTGGGAACAGGGGAAACAACGAGCAGTACTTC. Amino acid sequence: CASGGNRGNNEQYF.

The chain uses TRBV4-1 and TRBJ2-7, with 9 bases matching TRBD2. The CDR3 consists of 15 residues. Germline CDR1 MGHRA, CDR2 YSYEKL. The V and J ends lost 4 bases and 4 bases, in that order; junction bases with no gene match: 8. The DNA for the CDR3 is TGCGCCAGCAGCCCCCAAGCGGGGGGACGTTACGAGCAGTACTTC. It translates to CASSPQAGGRYEQYF.

This clonotype was counted at least ten times. The chain combines TRBV11-2 with TRBJ2-7; D remains unclear. The V and J ends lost 6 bases and 2 bases respectively, with 17 bases between them. Germline assignment: CDR1 SGHAT and CDR2 FQNNGV. This CDR3 has 15 amino acids. The CDR3 spells CASRRGPDATYEQYF. CDR3 nucleotides: TGTGCCAGCAGAAGAGGCCCCGACGCAACCTACGAGCAGTACTTC.

This chain joins TRBV3-1 and TRBJ2-7, with 10 positions matching TRBD1. This CDR3 contains 16 residues. The V gene's germline CDR1 is LGHDT and CDR2 YNNKEL (reference sequence). J lost 3 bases, V lost 1 base, and 6 bases had no gene match. The CDR3 here is CASSQGWTGGDYEQYF. CDR3 DNA sequence: TGTGCCAGCAGCCAAGGTTGGACAGGGGGAGACTACGAGCAGTACTTC.

This clonotype has at least ten counts. This chain connects TRBV6-1 to TRBJ1-6; 7 bases match TRBD1. The germline V gene has CDR1 MNHNS and CDR2 SASEGT. There are 16 residues in the CDR3. After removal of 5 bases from V and 6 bases from J, the junction contained 10 bases not matched to a gene. CDR3 region: CASSSNNRGSNSPLHF. The CDR3 region has the DNA TGTGCCAGCAGTTCTAATAACAGGGGTTCTAATTCACCCCTCCACTTT.

This clonotype was detected ten times or more. The genes are TRBV5-1 and TRBJ2-1, with TRBD2 matching over 8 bases. Germline CDR1 reads SGHRS; CDR2 reads YFSETQ. V trimming: 4 bases; J trimming: 0 bases; junction bases outside the gene matches: 9. The CDR3 has 17 residues. The CDR3 region is CASSGTKAGASYNEQFF. DNA of the CDR3: TGCGCCAGCAGCGGAACGAAAGCGGGGGCCTCCTACAATGAGCAGTTCTTC.

There are a few counts of this clonotype. The chain has TRBV5-1 and TRBJ2-1; 10 positions match TRBD1. J lost 9 bases, V lost 4 bases, and 7 bases had no gene match. CDR3 length: 14 residues. Germline loops: CDR1 SGHRS, CDR2 YFSETQ. CDR3 coding DNA: TGCGCCAGCAGCGGCGGGACAGGGGAAAGTGAGCAGTTCTTC. This translates into CASSGGTGESEQFF.

About this clonotype: A read error may be the cause here, since a much bigger clone is one base away. V usage is TRBV3-1 and J usage is TRBJ2-7; D unclear. The CDR3 totals 15 residues. Trimming stripped 4 bases from V and 7 bases from J, with 20 bases between. Germline values: CDR1 LGHDT, CDR2 YNNKEL (reference sequence). In nucleotides, the CDR3 is TGTGCCAGCAGCCGGGCACTTTCCAAACGCAATGAGCAGTACTTC. Residues: CASSRALSKRNEQYF.

In the case of this clonotype: This may come from a read error, since a much larger clone is one base off. The gene calls are TRBV20-1 and TRBJ2-1; D remains ambiguous. The DNA end lines up better with TRBJ2-7; the J call may be wrong. This CDR3 contains 12 residues. Germline V gene sequence: CDR1 DFQATT, CDR2 SNEGSKA (reference sequence). The DNA for the CDR3 is TGCAGTGCTAGACAGGTCTACAATGAGCAGTACTTC. Translated: CSARQVYNEQYF.